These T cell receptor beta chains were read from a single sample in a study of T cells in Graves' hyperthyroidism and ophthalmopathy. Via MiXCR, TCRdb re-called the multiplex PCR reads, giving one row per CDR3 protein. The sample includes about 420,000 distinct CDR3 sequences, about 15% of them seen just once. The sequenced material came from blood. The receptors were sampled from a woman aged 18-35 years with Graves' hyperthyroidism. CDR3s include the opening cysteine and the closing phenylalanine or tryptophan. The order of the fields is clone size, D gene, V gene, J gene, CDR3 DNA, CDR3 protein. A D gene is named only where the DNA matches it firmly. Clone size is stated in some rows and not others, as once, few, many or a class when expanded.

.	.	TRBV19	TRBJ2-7	TGTGCCAGTAGCTCCGACAGGAACTCCTACGAGCAGTACTTC	CASSSDRNSYEQYF
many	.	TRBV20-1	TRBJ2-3	TGCAGTGCTAGAGGGGTGGGTGGCGCGTCGTACACAGATACGCAGTATTTT	CSARGVGGASYTDTQYF
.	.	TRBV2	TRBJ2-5	TGTGCCAGCAGTGTGGCTACTGAGACCCAGTACTTC	CASSVATETQYF
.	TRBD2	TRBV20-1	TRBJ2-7	TGCAGTGCTAAGGGGCTAGCGGGGGGTAGCTCCTACGAGCAGTACTTC	CSAKGLAGGSSYEQYF
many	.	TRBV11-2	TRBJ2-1	TGTGCCAGCAGCTTAGTAGCTACACCCTACAATGAGCAGTTCTTC	CASSLVATPYNEQFF
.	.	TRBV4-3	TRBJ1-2	TGCGCCAGCAGCCCTGACTCGGAGGTTTTCGACTATGGCTACACCTTC	CASSPDSEVFDYGYTF
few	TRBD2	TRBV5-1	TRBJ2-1	TGCGCCAGCAGCGATAGCGGGGCGTCCTACAATGAGCAGTTCTTC	CASSDSGASYNEQFF
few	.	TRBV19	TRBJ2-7	TGTGCCAGTAGTGCAGATAGGGGATCTCTCGGACGCGAGCAGTACTTC	CASSADRGSLGREQYF
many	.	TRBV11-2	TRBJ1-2	TGTGCCAGCAGCTTACTGACAGTCTATGGCTACACCTTC	CASSLLTVYGYTF
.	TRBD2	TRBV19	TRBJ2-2	TGTGCCAGTAGGCGTTTTAGGGGCGGGAGAGCCGGGGAGCTGTTTTTT	CASRRFRGGRAGELFF
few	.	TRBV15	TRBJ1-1	TGTGCCACCAGCAGAGATCATCTCGGTTTCACTGAAGCTTTCTTT	CATSRDHLGFTEAFF
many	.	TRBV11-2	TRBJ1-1	TGTGCCAGCAGCTTAATTAAGGGTAGGGGCACTGAAGCTTTCTTT	CASSLIKGRGTEAFF
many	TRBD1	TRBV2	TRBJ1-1	TGTGCCAGCAGGGTGACAGGGGGCAGCGACGAAGCTTTCTTT	CASRVTGGSDEAFF
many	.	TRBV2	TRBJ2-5	TGTGCCAGCACGGGGCGAAGGGACAAGCAAGAGACCCAGTACTTC	CASTGRRDKQETQYF
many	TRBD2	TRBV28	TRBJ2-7	TGTGCCAGCAGTTTATCGGGGACTAGCGGGAAGTACGAGCAGTACTTC	CASSLSGTSGKYEQYF
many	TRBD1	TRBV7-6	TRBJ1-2	TGTGCCAGCAGCATGACAGGGGAGTGGGGCTACACCTTC	CASSMTGEWGYTF
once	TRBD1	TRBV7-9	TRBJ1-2	TGTGCCAGCAGTAAGGGGGCTGCCTATGGCTACACCTTC	CASSKGAAYGYTF
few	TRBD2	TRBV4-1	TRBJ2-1	TGCGCCACCTCTAGGGGACTAACTAGCGGGGGTTACAATGAGCAGTTCTTC	CATSRGLTSGGYNEQFF
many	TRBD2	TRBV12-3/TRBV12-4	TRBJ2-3	TGTGCCAGCAGTTTAAGTCGCCCGGGACTAGTCCCAGATACGCAGTATTTT	CASSLSRPGLVPDTQYF
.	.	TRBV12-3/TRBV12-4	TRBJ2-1	TGTGCCAGCAGTTTAGCAGGGTGGGGTGAGCAGTTCTTC	CASSLAGWGEQFF
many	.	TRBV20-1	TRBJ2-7	TGCAGTGCTTACTTCGACAGGCACGAGCAGTACTTC	CSAYFDRHEQYF
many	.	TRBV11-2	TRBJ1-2	TGTGCCAGCAGCTCAGACTCCTGGATGAAGGGCTATGGCTACACCTTC	CASSSDSWMKGYGYTF
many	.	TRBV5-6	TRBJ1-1	TGTGCCAGCAGCTTGGTTGGATGGAGCACTGAAGCTTTCTTT	CASSLVGWSTEAFF
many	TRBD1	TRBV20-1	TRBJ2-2	TGCAGTGCGACGGGACAGGGGGACACCGGGGAGCTGTTTTTT	CSATGQGDTGELFF
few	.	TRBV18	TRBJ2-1	TGTGCCAGCTCAGAGGACAGTAGCCGGTCGGATGAGCAGTTCTTC	CASSEDSSRSDEQFF
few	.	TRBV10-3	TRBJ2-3	TGTGCCATCAGGGCGGAACGGGCAGATACGCAGTATTTT	CAIRAERADTQYF
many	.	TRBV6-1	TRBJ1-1	TGTGCCAGCAGTGATCCGGGGGCGGGCACTGAAGCTTTCTTT	CASSDPGAGTEAFF
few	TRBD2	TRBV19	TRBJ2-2	TGTGCCAGTAGGAAAGGACTAGCGGGAGGAAACACCGGGGAGCTGTTTTTT	CASRKGLAGGNTGELFF
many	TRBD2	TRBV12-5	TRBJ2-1	TGTGCTAGTGGTTATGGGGGACTAGCGGGAGGCGATTCCTACAATGAGCAGTTCTTC	CASGYGGLAGGDSYNEQFF
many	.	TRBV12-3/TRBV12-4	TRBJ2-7	TGTGCCAGCAGTTTGTCTCACTCCTACGAGCAGTACTTC	CASSLSHSYEQYF
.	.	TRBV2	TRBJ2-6	TGTGCCAGCCGAGGTGACAGATCTGGGGCCAACGTCCTGACTTTC	CASRGDRSGANVLTF
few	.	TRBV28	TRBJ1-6	TGTGCCAGCAGTCCCGGACAGCTTAATTCACCCCTCCACTTT	CASSPGQLNSPLHF
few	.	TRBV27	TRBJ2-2	TGTGCCAGCAGTTCCCGCGAGAGGAGGGCGTACGTACCCGGGGAGCTGTTTTTT	CASSSRERRAYVPGELFF
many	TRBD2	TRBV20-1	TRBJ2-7	TGCAGTGCTAGAGTTGCGGGAGGTACCTACGAGCAGTACTTC	CSARVAGGTYEQYF
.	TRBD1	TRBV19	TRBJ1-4	TGTGCCAGTAGTATACGCGGACAGGGGGCAACTAATGAAAAACTGTTTTTT	CASSIRGQGATNEKLFF
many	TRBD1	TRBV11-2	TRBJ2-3	TGTGCCAGCAGCTTAGGGCACAGGGGTTCCACAGATACGCAGTATTTT	CASSLGHRGSTDTQYF
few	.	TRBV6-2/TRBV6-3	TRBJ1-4	TGTGCCAGCAGTGACGACACCCGTAATGAAAAACTGTTTTTT	CASSDDTRNEKLFF
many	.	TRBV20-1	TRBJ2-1	TGCAGTGCTAGTAGAGGGGAGGCCTCCTACAATGAGCAGTTCTTC	CSASRGEASYNEQFF
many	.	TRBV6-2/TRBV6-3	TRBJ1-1	TGTGCCAGCAGTCCTTACCTACTCGGACGGACTGAAGCTTTCTTT	CASSPYLLGRTEAFF
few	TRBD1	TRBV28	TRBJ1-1	TGTGCCAGCAGTTTGGAACAGGGGAGCACTGAAGCTTTCTTT	CASSLEQGSTEAFF
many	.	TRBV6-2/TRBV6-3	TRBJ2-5	TGTGCCAGCATGCGGGCAGGGGCAGAGACCCAGTACTTC	CASMRAGAETQYF
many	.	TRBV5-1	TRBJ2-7	TGCGCCAGCAGCTTGTGGGGCTTACAATTCTACGAGCAGTACTTC	CASSLWGLQFYEQYF
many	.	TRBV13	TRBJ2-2	TGTGCCAGCAGCATCGGACGCGCGAACACCGGGGAGCTGTTTTTT	CASSIGRANTGELFF
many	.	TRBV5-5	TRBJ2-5	TGTGCCAGCAGCTCGATCCAAGAGACCCAGTACTTC	CASSSIQETQYF
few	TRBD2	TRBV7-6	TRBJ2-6	TGTGCCAGCACCCCCGGGGGGGGGGGCTCTGGGGCCAACGTCCTGACTTTC	CASTPGGGGSGANVLTF
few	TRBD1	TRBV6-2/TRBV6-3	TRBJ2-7	TGTGCCAGCAGTTACTCCTTTGGACAGGTCTACGAGCAGTACTTC	CASSYSFGQVYEQYF
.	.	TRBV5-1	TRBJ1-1	TGCGCCAGCAGCTTGGGTGGGTTGGAGAACACTGAAGCTTTCTTT	CASSLGGLENTEAFF
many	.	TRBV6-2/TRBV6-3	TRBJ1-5	TGTGCCAGCAGTTATGCAGGGGCAGGACAGCCCCAGCATTTT	CASSYAGAGQPQHF
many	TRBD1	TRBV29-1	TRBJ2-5	TGCAGCGCCGAGGGACAGACCAAAGAGACCCAGTACTTC	CSAEGQTKETQYF
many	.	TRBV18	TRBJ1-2	TGTGCCAGCTCACCACGAAGGGACGATGGCTACACCTTC	CASSPRRDDGYTF
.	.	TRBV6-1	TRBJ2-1	TGTGCCAGCATGTGGCATTATGAGCAGTTCTTC	CASMWHYEQFF
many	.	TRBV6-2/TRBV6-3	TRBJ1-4	TGTGCCAGCTCGTCGGCAAGGGGAATGGGCACTAATGAAAAACTGTTTTTT	CASSSARGMGTNEKLFF
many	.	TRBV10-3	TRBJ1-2	TGTGCCATCAGTGAGGGGACGGGTTACTATGGCTACACCTTC	CAISEGTGYYGYTF
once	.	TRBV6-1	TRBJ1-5	TGTGCCAGCGGCAGTGGTCAGCCCCAGCATTTT	CASGSGQPQHF
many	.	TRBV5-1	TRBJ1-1	TGCGCCAGCAGCTTAGAAGGGTGCACTGAAGCTTTCTTT	CASSLEGCTEAFF
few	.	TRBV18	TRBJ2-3	TGTGCCAGCTCACCAACCCCCAGCGGGTCCCTGGTTACGCAGTATTTT	CASSPTPSGSLVTQYF
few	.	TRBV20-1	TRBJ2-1	TGCAGTGCTAGAGGGGGGCGAAGCGGACCACCCAATGAGCAGTTCTTC	CSARGGRSGPPNEQFF
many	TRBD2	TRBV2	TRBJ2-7	TGTGCCACACGGTGGAGCGGGAGGGGCTCCTACGAGCAGTACTTC	CATRWSGRGSYEQYF
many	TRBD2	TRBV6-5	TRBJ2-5	TGTGCCAGCAGTTACACCAAAGGACTAGCGGGAGCACAAGAGACCCAGTACTTC	CASSYTKGLAGAQETQYF